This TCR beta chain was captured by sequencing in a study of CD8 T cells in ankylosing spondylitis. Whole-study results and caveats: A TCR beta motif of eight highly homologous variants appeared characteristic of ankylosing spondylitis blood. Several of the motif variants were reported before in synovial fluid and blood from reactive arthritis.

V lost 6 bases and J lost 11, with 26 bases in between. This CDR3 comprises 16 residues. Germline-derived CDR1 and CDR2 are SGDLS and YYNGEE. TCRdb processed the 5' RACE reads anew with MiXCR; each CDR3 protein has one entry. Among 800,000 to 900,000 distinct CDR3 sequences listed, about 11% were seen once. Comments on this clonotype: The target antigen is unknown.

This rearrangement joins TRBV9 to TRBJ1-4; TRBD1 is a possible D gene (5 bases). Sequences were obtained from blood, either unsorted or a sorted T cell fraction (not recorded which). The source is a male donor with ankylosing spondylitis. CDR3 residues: CASKLGGEGVVRKLFF. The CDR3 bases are TGTGCCAGCAAGTTAGGAGGGGAGGGAGTCGTGAGGAAACTGTTTTTT.